The T cell receptor beta chain under discussion was sequenced for a study of human T cells and chemical hapten exposure (dated by TCRdb to the early 2020s). Notes on the research overall: For sensitization, 2% DPC in acetone was applied to a roughly 2 cm by roughly 2 cm area of upper inner arm skin. Patients additionally received weekly therapeutic DPC doses to the scalp throughout the roughly 25-week study period. Patch testing was done on the upper back using Finn chambers containing 0.01% DPC, and results were scored after 6 days according to International Contact Dermatitis Research Group standards. Most of the patients in the cohort were female, and the cohort covered alopecia areata with under or over 50% scalp involvement, alopecia totalis and alopecia universalis. Libraries were pooled for sequencing, and per-sample TCR yields varied mainly because of small differences in library volumes within the pool. Peripheral blood TCR repertoire changes were tracked in vivo in alopecia patients during primary and secondary sensitization to the hapten diphenylcyclopropenone (DPC). Blood was sampled from patients pre-sensitization (week 0) and at 2, 6 and about 24 weeks after DPC sensitization. About 29 alopecia patients gave blood for TCR sequencing at one to four time points (pre-sensitization, 2, 6 and 24 weeks). Each blood RNA sample was used to sequence both TCR alpha and TCR beta chains. General conclusions and limits of the study: Because every patient had alopecia, a presumed autoimmune disease, the patients' immune response might differ from that of healthy individuals. Patch test score correlated positively with the number of PT1 expanded TCRs, reaching significance at thresholds 8, 16 and 32 but not at 4. Expanded TCRs formed significantly more large CDR3 similarity clusters than pre-sensitization or healthy control sets, consistent with antigen-driven responses. No change with DPC sensitization was found in the number of TCRs above 1 in 1000 frequency, and no evidence of global repertoire structure alterations was found. Repeated subsampling changed both the strength of the expansion versus patch-test correlation and the threshold at which the correlation became significant.

The library was produced with RACE. The data were produced on a NextSeq 500. During library preparation, unique molecular identifiers were attached to individual cDNA molecules so that TCRs could be counted in a quantitative, reproducible way. In the source study's methods: A median of about 100,000 TCRs per sample was observed, with a range of 23,224 to 690,600. The Decombinator software suite was used to annotate the V, J and CDR3 of the TCR reads. Every sample was subsampled to the same number of TCRs (28,000) for the PS versus PT1 abundance plots. Expanded TCRs were defined as absent before sensitization and observed at least eight times at the 2-week time point. Clones were called with MiXCR by TCRdb after fastp trimmed the public reads at Q25, and only in-frame beta chains were retained. CDR3 protein sequences are deduplicated, and each keeps its most common genes and DNA. TCRdb, rather than the study authors, made the V and J calls. Within this sample are 56,000 or so distinct CDR3 sequences, with more than 9% of them counted one time only. Clones ranked in the top ten supply more than 9% of the sample.

Taken from cysteine to phenylalanine, the CDR3 has 15 residues. Only the CDR3 DNA is retained, 45 bases long and in frame from the first base. Trimming removed 3 bases from V and 0 bases from J, leaving 9 bases between the germline ends. CDR1 and CDR2 (LGHNA, YSLEER) derive from the germline V gene. Regarding this clonotype: Its cognate antigen has yet to be identified. Base qualities are missing; no much larger clone stands one base away.

In the paper's terms, the time point label means: pre-sensitization, week 0. Explained via the paper, the treatment or condition label denotes: therapeutic diphenylcyclopropenone sensitization with weekly scalp DPC. Total RNA was isolated from unfractionated whole blood collected in Tempus Blood RNA tubes. At each patch-test visit, blood was drawn before the patch test was applied. To be eligible, patients had to be aged 18 to 70, diagnosed with alopecia and judged suitable for DPC therapy, while pregnant patients were excluded. The chain is assembled from TRBV4-3 and TRBJ1-3; no D gene can be assigned with confidence. The clonotype originates from a woman in her thirties with alopecia areata. Some clones in this sample may be carry-over from other donors' samples. Here the sequenced sample was whole blood, taken in connection with sensitization to the hapten diphenylcyclopropenone (DPC). The CDR3 region: CASSHARFSGNTIYF. Here is the DNA: TGCGCCAGCAGCCATGCAAGATTCTCTGGAAACACCATATATTTT.